Following are 27 T cell receptor beta chains from one sample sequenced in a study of cytomegalovirus exposure and HLA in healthy donors. Only in-frame clones appear in the TCRdb table, and some are missing; sequencing was by immunoSEQ multiplex PCR. The repertoire includes tens of thousands of clones, just under 95% of them detected once, and about 1.5% sits in the top ten. The material sequenced was PBMCs. These receptors were obtained from a man in his late teens or twenties in good health and CMV-seropositive.

The rearrangement uses TRBV10-3 and TRBJ2-6; 11 positions agree with TRBD2. The CDR3 has 20 amino acids. Germline V gene lookup returns CDR1 ENHRY and CDR2 SYGVKD. The J segment lost 0 bases and the V segment lost 4 bases, leaving 11 bases of the junction unmatched. The CDR3 spells CAISGGRTSGGPSGANVLTF. As DNA, the CDR3 is TGTGCCATCAGTGGAGGCCGTACTAGCGGGGGTCCCTCTGGGGCCAACGTCCTGACTTTC.

V is TRBV29-1 and J is TRBJ2-5; 11 positions agree with TRBD2. CDR3 length equals 13 residues. V dropped 5 bases and J dropped 4; count of bases not matched to a gene: 3. Per germline, CDR1 SQVTM and CDR2 ANQGSEA. In nucleotides, the CDR3 is TGCAGCGTTACCGGACTAGCGGGAGAGACCCAGTACTTC. Translated, it gives CSVTGLAGETQYF.

This clone is a singleton in its sample. The chain has TRBV10-3 and TRBJ1-5, with TRBD1 matching 7 bases. The CDR3 length is 13 residues. V lost 9 bases and J lost 2; bases outside the gene matches: 4. The germline gives CDR1 ENHRY, CDR2 SYGVKD. CDR3 sequence (DNA): TGTGCCATTAGACAGGGAGGCAATCAGCCCCAGCATTTT. Protein: CAIRQGGNQPQHF.

This chain connects TRBV27 to TRBJ2-6; the match to TRBD1 covers 8 bases. In germline, CDR1 is MNHEY, CDR2 SMNVEV (reference sequence). The CDR3 consists of 17 residues. V was clipped by 3 bases and J by 0 bases; unmatched bases: 4. CDR3 loop: CASSFGTGLSGANVLTF. DNA for the CDR3: TGTGCCAGCAGTTTCGGGACAGGACTCTCTGGGGCCAACGTCCTGACTTTC.

J is TRBJ2-7 and V is TRBV6-5; 7 positions match TRBD1. The CDR3 extends over 14 amino acids. From germline, CDR1 is MNHEY and CDR2 SVGAGI. The trim removed 4 bases at V and 5 bases at J, leaving 8 bases unmatched. The CDR3 bases are TGTGCCAGCAGTTCCCCAGGGGGATCCCACGAGCAGTACTTC. Its protein is CASSSPGGSHEQYF.

CDR3 in amino acids: CATDRGNTEAFF. CDR3 DNA sequence: TGTGCCACTGACAGGGGGAACACTGAAGCTTTCTTT. The J gene is TRBJ1-1, the V gene TRBV28; 8 nucleotides align to TRBD1. The junction had 2 bases not matched to a gene; V was cut back by 10 bases and J by 1 base. This CDR3 is 12 amino acids long. CDR1 is MDHEN and CDR2 is SYDVKM in the germline V gene. The full variable domain, in which reference TRBV28 and TRBJ1-1 provide the parts outside the CDR3, is DVKVTQSSRYLVKRTGEKVFLECVQDMDHENMFWYRQDPGLGLRLIYFSYDVKMKEKGDIPEGYSVSREKKERFSLILESASTNQTSMYLCATDRGNTEAFFGQGTRLTVV.

The chain uses TRBV5-1 and TRBJ1-6, with D hard to call. Trimming took 1 base from V and 10 from J, leaving 15 bases between them. The germline V gene has CDR1 SGHRS and CDR2 YFSETQ. CDR3 size: 15 residues. This CDR3 is CASSLFRSGGSPLHF. The CDR3 DNA reads as TGCGCCAGCAGCTTGTTTAGAAGCGGAGGGTCACCCCTCCACTTT. Variable domain in full (rest from reference TRBV5-1 and TRBJ1-6): KAGVTQTPRYLIKTRGQQVTLSCSPISGHRSVSWYQQTPGQGLQFLFEYFSETQRNKGNFPGRFSGRQFSNSRSEMNVSTLELGDSALYLCASSLFRSGGSPLHFGNGTRLTVT.

The V gene is TRBV6-5, the J gene TRBJ2-5; D gene unclear. Trimming took off 4 bases at V and 2 bases at J, with 17 bases between the two ends. Per the germline V gene, CDR1 is MNHEY and CDR2 is SVGAGI. The CDR3 runs 16 residues. As DNA, the CDR3 is TGTGCCAGCAGTTCCCCTCGACTGCCTATACAAGAGACCCAGTACTTC. Protein product: CASSSPRLPIQETQYF.

The chain couples TRBV27 to TRBJ2-1, with 13 positions matching TRBD2. The CDR3 loop spans 18 amino acids. Germline V gene data show CDR1 as MNHEY and CDR2 as SMNVEV (reference sequence). The V and J ends lost 6 bases and 1 base, in that order; junction bases with no gene match: 9. The CDR3, as DNA: TGTGCCAGCAGGGGGACTAGCGGGGCCGGGAGGTCCTACAATGAGCAGTTCTTC. Translation: CASRGTSGAGRSYNEQFF.

The genes are TRBV4-1 and TRBJ1-6; 9 nucleotides align to TRBD1. Per the germline V gene, CDR1 is MGHRA and CDR2 is YSYEKL. The junction had 14 bases not matched to a gene; V was cut back by 0 bases and J by 14 bases. This CDR3 spans 17 amino acids. CDR3 sequence reads: CASSQEGGGTGWGALHF. CDR3 nucleotide sequence: TGCGCCAGCAGCCAAGAAGGGGGTGGGACAGGGTGGGGGGCCCTCCACTTT.

The chain combines TRBV7-3 with TRBJ2-6, with 7 nucleotides matching TRBD2. The CDR3 is 15 amino acids. The J segment lost 0 bases and the V segment lost 5 bases, leaving 1 base of the junction unmatched. The germline V gene encodes CDR1 SGHTA and CDR2 FQGTGA. DNA of the CDR3: TGTGCCAGCAGCGGGGGGGGCTCTGGGGCCAACGTCCTGACTTTC. This translates into CASSGGGSGANVLTF.

This chain links TRBV7-2 with TRBJ2-5; 8 bases map to TRBD1. Per the germline V gene, CDR1 is SGHTA and CDR2 is FQGNSA. CDR3 length equals 13 residues. V lost 5 bases and J lost 5; bases outside the gene matches: 4. CDR3 nucleotide sequence: TGTGCCAGCAGCCGAAGACAGGGGGAGACCCAGTACTTC. This gives the protein CASSRRQGETQYF. The variable domain in full, completed from reference TRBV7-2 and TRBJ2-5, reads GAGVSQSPSNKVTEKGKDVELRCDPISGHTALYWYRQSLGQGLEFLIYFQGNSAPDKSGLPSDRFSAERTGGSVSTLTIQRTQQEDSAVYLCASSRRQGETQYFGPGTRLLVL.

The CDR3 reads CASTPGSTDTQYF. The CDR3 region has the DNA TGTGCCAGCACCCCGGGGAGCACAGATACGCAGTATTTT. The gene calls are TRBV9 and TRBJ2-3, with D maybe TRBD2 (5 bases). The CDR3 spans 13 residues. Trimming took 6 bases from V and 0 from J, leaving 8 bases between them. CDR1 is SGDLS, CDR2 YYNGEE, per germline.

The gene calls are TRBV4-1 and TRBJ1-5; no firm D call. There are 13 residues in the CDR3. Germline V gene lookup returns CDR1 MGHRA and CDR2 YSYEKL. Trimming stripped 3 bases from V and 1 base from J, with 4 bases between. The CDR3 loop reads CASSHMSNQPQHF. The CDR3 DNA is TGCGCCAGCAGCCACATGAGCAATCAGCCCCAGCATTTT.

The rearrangement joins TRBV27 to TRBJ2-3; TRBD2 agrees at 7 bases. Germline V gene sequence: CDR1 MNHEY, CDR2 SMNVEV (reference sequence). V lost 4 bases and J lost 3; bases outside the gene matches: 1. There are 13 residues in the CDR3. The CDR3 sequence: CASSSRGTDTQYF. As DNA, the CDR3 is TGTGCCAGCAGTTCGCGGGGGACAGATACGCAGTATTTT.

V is TRBV28 and J is TRBJ2-1; D might be TRBD2 (5 bases). With 3 bases removed from V and 3 bases from J, the gap between germline ends came to 12 bases. Germline CDR1 and CDR2: MDHEN and SYDVKM. The CDR3 is 15 residues long. The CDR3 DNA reads TGTGCCAGCAGTTTTGGAGCGGAAGGCTACAATGAGCAGTTCTTC. As protein: CASSFGAEGYNEQFF.

The genes are TRBV4-1 and TRBJ2-1; 7 bases are a match to TRBD2. The length of the CDR3 is 15 residues. The V gene end was trimmed by 1 base and the J gene end by 7 bases; junction bases not matched to a gene: 7. Germline V gene data show CDR1 as MGHRA and CDR2 as YSYEKL. The CDR3 nucleotides are TGCGCCAGCAGCCAAGTTCCTAGCGGAAATAATGAGCAGTTCTTC. Amino acid sequence: CASSQVPSGNNEQFF.

The chain has TRBV28 and TRBJ1-2; D uncertain. Between the trimmed V and J ends, which lost 6 bases and 4 bases, there was a span of 12 bases. This CDR3 has 13 residues. CDR1 and CDR2 from the germline V gene are MDHEN and SYDVKM. CDR3 in DNA: TGTGCCAGCAGCATCCCAGGCGTCTATGGCTACACCTTC. Its translation: CASSIPGVYGYTF.

CDR3 sequence (DNA): TGTGCCAGCAGCCGCGACCGAGGGTATCGGTCGGTCGGCTACACCTTC. As protein: CASSRDRGYRSVGYTF. The genes are TRBV7-2 and TRBJ1-2; D ambiguous. The germline CDR1 and CDR2 sequences are SGHTA and FQGNSA. Trimming removed 5 bases at V and 8 bases at J, with 24 bases between. The CDR3 totals 16 residues.

The V and J genes are TRBV5-4 and TRBJ2-1; 13 bases are shared with TRBD2. Germline values: CDR1 SGHNT, CDR2 YYREEE (reference sequence). V lost 3 bases, J lost 6 bases, and 9 bases stayed unmatched. CDR3 length: 17 residues. CDR3: CASSSRTSGGVGNEQFF. In nucleotides, the CDR3 is TGTGCCAGCAGCTCCCGGACTAGCGGGGGCGTGGGCAATGAGCAGTTCTTC.

The genes are TRBV19 and TRBJ2-7, with 8 bases that match TRBD1. CDR1 LNHDA and CDR2 SQIVND come from the germline V gene (reference sequence). Trimming cost V 10 bases and J 4 bases; bases outside gene matches: 6. This CDR3 is built from 12 residues. CDR3 protein: CATSGQEYEQYF. The CDR3 DNA is TGTGCCACCTCGGGACAGGAGTACGAGCAGTACTTC.

The table lists this clone with a count of one. The chain carries TRBV18 and TRBJ2-7; 7 positions match TRBD1. The CDR3 totals 15 residues. Germline V gives CDR1 KGHSH, CDR2 LQKENI. J lost 1 base, V lost 0 bases, and 3 bases had no gene match. CDR3 nucleotide sequence: TGTGCCAGCTCACCACCGAGGGGACAGTCCTACGAGCAGTACTTC. Amino acid sequence: CASSPPRGQSYEQYF.

The chain uses TRBV9 and TRBJ2-5; TRBD1 agrees at 10 bases. With 3 bases clipped from V and 2 bases from J, the junction kept 10 bases outside the gene matches. This CDR3 has 17 amino acids. The germline V gene has CDR1 SGDLS and CDR2 YYNGEE. In DNA form, the CDR3 reads TGTGCCAGCAGCGAGCGACAGGGGGCGTTTTTTCAAGAGACCCAGTACTTC. Translated: CASSERQGAFFQETQYF.

V is TRBV9 and J is TRBJ2-2; TRBD1 matches 10 bases. This CDR3 spans 18 amino acids. The germline gives CDR1 SGDLS, CDR2 YYNGEE. The V and J ends lost 4 bases and 2 bases, in that order; junction bases with no gene match: 11. Here the CDR3 reads CASSSGTGVFGNTGELFF. The CDR3 region has the DNA TGTGCCAGCAGCTCCGGGACAGGGGTGTTTGGAAACACCGGGGAGCTGTTTTTT. Using reference TRBV9 and TRBJ2-2 for the parts outside the CDR3, the full variable domain is DSGVTQTPKHLITATGQRVTLRCSPRSGDLSVYWYQQSLDQGLQFLIQYYNGEERAKGNILERFSAQQFPDLHSELNLSSLELGDSALYFCASSSGTGVFGNTGELFFGEGSRLTVL.

The chain links TRBV30 to TRBJ2-1; perhaps TRBD2 as D (6 bases). Trimming removed 0 bases from V and 3 bases from J, with 12 bases in between. This CDR3 has 15 amino acids. Germline CDR1 reads GTSNPN; CDR2 reads SVGIG (reference sequence). CDR3 region: CAWSVGLAYYNEQFF. In DNA, the CDR3 is TGTGCCTGGAGTGTAGGGCTAGCGTACTACAATGAGCAGTTCTTC.

The CDR3: CASSPAGGNFRAYEQYF. CDR3 nucleotides: TGTGCCAGCAGCCCCGCGGGGGGCAATTTCAGAGCCTACGAGCAGTACTTC. This chain uses TRBV7-6 with TRBJ2-7, with 8 bases matching TRBD2. CDR1 SGHVS and CDR2 FNYEAQ come from the germline V gene. The CDR3 contains 17 residues. With V trimmed by 5 bases and J by 2 bases, 14 bases remained unmatched. The variable domain in full, completed from reference TRBV7-6 and TRBJ2-7, reads GAGVSQSPRYKVTKRGQDVALRCDPISGHVSLYWYRQALGQGPEFLTYFNYEAQQDKSGLPNDRFSAERPEGSISTLTIQRTEQRDSAMYRCASSPAGGNFRAYEQYFGPGTRLTVT.

The J gene is TRBJ2-1, the V gene TRBV4-1, with D maybe TRBD1 (5 bases). Trimming took 0 bases from V and 4 from J, leaving 19 bases between them. The germline V gene has CDR1 MGHRA and CDR2 YSYEKL. The CDR3 spans 18 residues. The CDR3 protein is CASSQDKAQGGLYNEQFF. The CDR3 bases are TGCGCCAGCAGCCAAGATAAAGCCCAGGGTGGGCTTTACAATGAGCAGTTCTTC.